This TCR beta chain is drawn from a study of shared clonotypes between healthy human individuals. Study-wide background: Two women and a few men aged 18 to 49 served as donors.

CD8 cells classed as naive were CD45RO-negative and positively selected for CCR7, excluding terminally differentiated effector memory CD45RA+ cells. J gave up 3 bases and V 10 bases, and 5 bases lay outside the gene matches. CDR1 and CDR2 (germline): MNHNY, SVGAGI (reference sequence). The CDR3 loop spans 14 amino acids. Sequencing was performed with immunoSEQ multiplex PCR; in TCRdb, only in-frame clones are kept and a portion is missing. The table lists more than 600,000 clones, about 91% of them singletons, with more than 20% in the top ten. The TCR sequence derives from a man younger than 40 in good health. The chain joins TRBV6-6 to TRBJ2-7, with 14 bases fitting TRBD2. The sequenced material came from naive CD8+ T cells sorted from blood. CDR3 nucleotide sequence: TGTGCCACCCACGGGACTAGCGGGGGCTACGAGCAGTACTTC. This gives the protein CATHGTSGGYEQYF.